The entry below gives a single T cell receptor beta chain sequence along with its context. Its antigen is still unknown. No much larger clone exists at a distance of one base, and base qualities are not known. Using the deep immunoSEQ assay, TCR CDR3 regions were amplified from genomic DNA by multiplex PCR. Genomic DNA extracted from each cell subset was distributed evenly over all wells of several immunoSEQ 96-well plates, and each plate served as one replicate. For sorted subsets, approximately 190 ng of genomic DNA, equivalent to around 30,000 T cell genomes, went into each replicate PCR. Purified libraries were measured with a Qubit 3.0 fluorometer, size-checked on a Bioanalyzer 2100, and measured again with the KAPA Library Quantification kit. Every immunoSEQ 96-well plate was sequenced on a dedicated single-read 150-cycle Illumina NextSeq 550 flow cell. Per the source publication's procedure: Because the immunoSEQ output held only junctional sequences and lacked quality scores, the filtering could not match the filtering applied to full-length reads. To assign V/J genes and CDR3, sequences were annotated using PyIR, a Python wrapper for IgBLAST v1.9, with IMGT germline references. Reads were filtered out if the reads had weak V/J assignments (E-value above 1e-6), no CDR3, stop codons, out-of-frame junctions, or ambiguous translated residues. V3J clonotypes were defined as sequences sharing an identical inferred V gene, J gene, and CDR3 amino acid sequence. Percentage overlap between repertoires was calculated by dividing the number of shared unique clonotypes by the size of the smaller repertoire. Repertoire richness was assessed with RTK rarefaction, the Chao1 estimator, and Recon v2.1 estimates of unobserved clonotypes. OLGA was used to compute generation probabilities for all TCRbeta clonotypes that the gDNA method yielded from four donors. TCRdb took over this immuneACCESS table, retaining in-frame rearrangements with V and J assigned. Such tables are incomplete; in checked studies, under half of the missing clones stem from an unresolved V gene, and the remainder is unexplained. Clonal size and the V and J genes are those of that table, whereas D and trimming came from the DNA. The sample profile shows about 1 million clones; 75% of them were found once. About 1.5% of the sample belongs to the ten largest clones.

The sample is drawn from a study of shared clonotypes between healthy human individuals (dated by TCRdb to the early 2020s). Describing the broader study: Two women and a few men aged 18 to 49 years were included in the cohort. For each donor, three plates each were used for CD4 naive and CD4 memory, two plates were used for CD8 naive, and one plate was used for CD8 memory. To estimate repertoire size and how much clonotype sharing occurs between individuals, the study deeply sequenced the blood TCR repertoires of five healthy adults. Libraries were prepared and TCR repertoires were sequenced by different laboratories using diverse techniques, in order to increase sequencing depth and limit assay-specific biases. Each donor's leukapheresis produced roughly between about 0.85 and 10 billion PBMCs.

The donors were healthy, HIV-negative adults who had no recently reported acute infections or vaccinations. All donors were Caucasian adults living in Nashville, Tennessee, USA. CD4+ T cells were enriched by magnetic negative selection; naive cells were then positively selected on CD45RA, and the negative fraction formed the memory subset. After blood collection by leukapheresis, PBMCs were isolated using Ficoll-Histopaque density gradient centrifugation and then cryopreserved in the vapor phase of liquid nitrogen. Analytical flow cytometry was used to check the purity and quantity of every magnetically sorted T cell population. From each sorted fraction, genomic DNA was isolated and quantified by UV absorbance on a Nanodrop 2000c. Broader findings and caveats from the paper: Compared with non-shared clonotypes, clonotypes shared by all four sorted-subset donors had higher generation probabilities. When a few donors were compared, the shared fraction of clonotypes was about 5.2% for naive CD4, about 4% for naive CD8, about 2.5% for memory CD4, and roughly 0.4% for memory CD8. Naive subsets generally had larger estimated clonotype richness than memory subsets did. Pairwise subsampling indicated that sequencing depth was expected to affect the degree of clonotype sharing among donors. Rarefaction of sorted-subset datasets indicated incomplete sequencing despite the large sequencing depth. Only blood was sampled, and tissue TCR repertoires likely differ from those in blood. The genetic and exposure-history diversity represented was limited by the small number of donors.

This clonotype was obtained from a man aged 18 to 30 in good health. Sequencing was done on a sample of memory CD4+ T cells sorted from blood. The sample's cell subset or site, from its label and the paper: CD45RA-negative fraction.

The CDR3 region: CASGLAGNYEQYF. The nucleotide sequence reads as follows: TGCGCCAGCGGACTAGCGGGGAACTACGAGCAGTACTTC. The rearranged segments are TRBV5-1 and TRBJ2-7; TRBD2 agrees with 12 junctional bases. The CDR3, from cysteine to phenylalanine, totals 13 residues. Just CDR3 DNA is preserved here, 39 bases in frame from base 1. From V the trimming removes 7 bases and from J it removes 3 bases, while the gene matches leave 2 bases of the junction unaccounted for. According to the germline V gene, CDR1 reads SGHRS and CDR2 reads YFSETQ.